The present T cell receptor (beta chain) was sequenced within a study of T cells in Graves' hyperthyroidism and ophthalmopathy. Study-level points and caveats: Clonotypes that were expanded in thyroid above 0.001 mostly appeared in blood too.

V shed 6 bases and J shed 7 bases, with 13 bases lying between them. The CDR3 length is 11 residues. Germline assignment: CDR1 SQVTM and CDR2 ANQGSEA. In the case of this clonotype: Its antigen remains unidentified.

Subjects with ophthalmopathy showed a Clinical Activity Score no lower than 3, a NOSPECS grade no lower than 4, and a duration shorter than 3 months. Pregnant or lactating patients were excluded, as were those with uncontrolled infection or other autoimmune disease. Diagnoses were established using clinical symptoms, serum thyroxine and TRAb, thyroid ultrasound and orbital computed tomography. The investigators amplified TCR beta CDR3 regions from RNA transcripts. Carried out on the TCR CDR3, a first-round RT-PCR used the HTBI primer set. TCRdb called the multiplex PCR reads again in MiXCR, with one record for every CDR3 protein. The sample has a few hundred thousand distinct CDR3 sequences, 22% seen once; the top ten hold 45% to 50%.

The sequence was obtained from a woman between 70 and 85 years old with Graves' ophthalmopathy. The sequencing sample was made of blood. The chain couples TRBV29-1 to TRBJ2-7; D possibly corresponds to TRBD1 (6 bases). CDR3 loop: CSVTGPGEQYF. Written as DNA, the CDR3 is TGCAGCGTGACAGGTCCGGGAGAGCAGTACTTC.